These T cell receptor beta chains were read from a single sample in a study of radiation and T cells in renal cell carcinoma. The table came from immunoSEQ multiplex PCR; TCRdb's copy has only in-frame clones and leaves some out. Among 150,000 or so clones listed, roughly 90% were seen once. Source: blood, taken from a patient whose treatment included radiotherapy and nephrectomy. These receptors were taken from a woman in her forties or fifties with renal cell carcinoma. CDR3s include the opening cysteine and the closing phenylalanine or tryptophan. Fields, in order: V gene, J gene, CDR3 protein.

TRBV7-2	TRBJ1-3	CASSLRGGQNSGNTIYF
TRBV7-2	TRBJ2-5	CASSLRKAAHSSYQETQYF
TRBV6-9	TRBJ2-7	CASRLSRTEVETYEQYF
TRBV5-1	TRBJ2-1	CASSSYGTGANEQFF
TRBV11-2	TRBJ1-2	CASSSPRGGQDYGYTF
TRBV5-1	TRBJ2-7	CASSPDRPFYEQYF
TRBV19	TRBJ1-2	CASSITGINYGYTF
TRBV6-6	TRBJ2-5	CASSYSLTGGETQYF
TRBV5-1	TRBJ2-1	CASRWTETNEQFF
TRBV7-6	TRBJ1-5	CASSPRTGGPQEPQHF
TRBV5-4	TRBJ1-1	CASSPTGSEAFF
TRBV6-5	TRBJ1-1	CASSDRGGTEAFF